One and the same sample provided the 32 T cell receptor beta chains below, sequenced in a study of T cells expressing NK-cell markers. Each CDR3 protein gets one entry in TCRdb, which reprocessed the 5' RACE reads and gives no DNA. The repertoire table contains about 460,000 distinct CDR3 sequences. Sequenced: blood T cells: a sorted CD56 or NKG2C T cell subset, CD4+ or CD8+ T cells, or bulk PBMC T cells (not recorded which). These receptors originate from a woman in her forties or fifties in good health.

The CDR3 sequence is CATSDPARNEQFF. V gene TRBV24-1 combines with J gene TRBJ2-1; the D call from TCRdb, TRBD1, cannot be confirmed without DNA. The CDR3 runs to 13 residues. Germline CDR1 is KGHDR and CDR2 is SFDVKD.

The gene calls are TRBV29-1 and TRBJ1-2. There are 13 residues in the CDR3. Looked up from germline, CDR1 is SQVTM and CDR2 is ANQGSEA. CDR3: CSVAPQPFYGYTF.

The chain has TRBV4-2 and TRBJ1-2; with no DNA, the TCRdb D assignment of TRBD1 cannot be verified. CDR1 is LGHNA, CDR2 YNFKEQ, per germline. This CDR3 is 15 amino acids long. The CDR3 reads CASSQEKGDTGGYTF.

J is TRBJ2-5 and V is TRBV20-1. The CDR3 has 11 amino acids. Per the germline V gene, CDR1 is DFQATT and CDR2 is SNEGSKA (reference sequence). The CDR3: CSVRLGETQYF.

The chain is built from TRBV5-1 and TRBJ2-3. The V gene's germline CDR1 is SGHRS and CDR2 YFSETQ. The length of the CDR3 is 15 residues. This chain's CDR3 is CASSDGRLTRDTQYF.

This chain links TRBV10-3 with TRBJ1-5; the D gene TCRdb calls, TRBD1, cannot be checked with no DNA. From germline, CDR1 is ENHRY and CDR2 SYGVKD. The CDR3 spans 12 residues. CDR3: CASGTPDQPQHF.

The rearrangement links TRBV6-5 to TRBJ1-1; TCRdb returns TRBD1, unconfirmable since there is no DNA. The germline CDR1 and CDR2 sequences are MNHEY and SVGAGI. The CDR3 is 14 residues long. The CDR3 here is CASRPGVLGTEAFF.

CDR3 residues: CASSSDRGLNEQFF. The rearrangement links TRBV5-1 to TRBJ2-1; absent DNA, TCRdb's TRBD1 call cannot be checked. From germline, CDR1 is SGHRS and CDR2 YFSETQ. This CDR3 comprises 14 residues.

The chain uses TRBV11-2 and TRBJ1-4; checking the TCRdb D call of TRBD1 is not possible without DNA. This CDR3 has 15 residues. Germline lookup yields CDR1 SGHAT and CDR2 FQNNGV. This CDR3 is CASSFWTDIGEKLFF.

The J gene is TRBJ2-3, the V gene TRBV18; the TCRdb D gene call, TRBD1, has no DNA to confirm it. From germline, CDR1 is KGHSH and CDR2 LQKENI. This CDR3 region has 16 residues. The CDR3 protein is CASSPLGTGTTDTQYF.

The chain couples TRBV29-1 to TRBJ2-2; TCRdb's D call of TRBD2 is untestable without DNA. Germline V gene sequence: CDR1 SQVTM, CDR2 ANQGSEA. The CDR3 loop spans 14 amino acids. CDR3 sequence: CSVLGDYRTGELFF.

The V call is TRBV15, the J call TRBJ1-6. The CDR3 is made up of 12 amino acids. CDR1 is LNHNV and CDR2 is YYDKDF in the germline V gene (reference sequence). The CDR3 loop is CATSRDRSTLHF. The entire variable domain, with the rest obtained from reference TRBV15 and TRBJ1-6, is as follows: DAMVIQNPRYQVTQFGKPVTLSCSQTLNHNVMYWYQQKSSQAPKLLFHYYDKDFNNEADTPDNFQSRRPNTSFCFLDIRSPGLGDTAMYLCATSRDRSTLHFGNGTRLTVT.

This rearrangement joins TRBV27 to TRBJ2-5; TCRdb's D call of TRBD1 is untestable without DNA. Looked up from germline, CDR1 is MNHEY and CDR2 is SMNVEV (reference sequence). This CDR3 has 14 residues. CDR3 residues: CASSRTGGQETQYF.

The gene calls are TRBV27 and TRBJ2-5; TCRdb proposes TRBD2, but this gene call is untestable without DNA. CDR3 length: 14 residues. CDR1 MNHEY and CDR2 SMNVEV come from the germline V gene (reference sequence). CDR3 region: CASSLKTRGETQYF.

V usage is TRBV2 and J usage is TRBJ2-7; TCRdb proposes TRBD2, but this gene call is untestable without DNA. This CDR3 spans 17 amino acids. Germline loops: CDR1 SNHLY, CDR2 FYNNEI. The chain's CDR3 is CASRPHAAWREGSEQYF.

This chain joins TRBV20-1 and TRBJ2-5; TCRdb indicates TRBD1, and absent DNA this call remains unverified. There are 17 residues in the CDR3. Germline CDR1 DFQATT, CDR2 SNEGSKA (reference sequence). The CDR3 loop is CSAPPLHRTGVQETQYF.

The CDR3 spells CASSTSGSFSDTQYF. The rearrangement links TRBV12-3 or TRBV12-4 to TRBJ2-3. The CDR3 loop spans 15 amino acids.

V gene TRBV3-1 combines with J gene TRBJ1-2. The germline gives CDR1 LGHDT, CDR2 YNNKEL (reference sequence). The CDR3 sequence is 13 residues long. The CDR3 spells CASSQDLAAGYTF.

V and J are TRBV20-1 and TRBJ2-7; TCRdb reports TRBD1, a call that lacks DNA to check it against. The CDR3 spans 13 residues. Germline-derived CDR1 and CDR2 are DFQATT and SNEGSKA (reference sequence). The CDR3 protein is CSAKLQGSYEQYF.

The V gene is TRBV20-1, the J gene TRBJ2-2; TCRdb designates TRBD1, a call that cannot be tested without DNA. Germline V gene data show CDR1 as DFQATT and CDR2 as SNEGSKA (reference sequence). This CDR3 spans 16 amino acids. CDR3 in amino acids: CSARGGRTGITGELFF.

The V gene is TRBV5-1, the J gene TRBJ2-1; without DNA, the TCRdb call of TRBD2 cannot be checked. The germline gives CDR1 SGHRS, CDR2 YFSETQ. This CDR3 is built from 16 residues. CDR3 region: CASSLGSGKTYNEQFF.

The chain combines TRBV18 with TRBJ2-4. Germline V gene lookup returns CDR1 KGHSH and CDR2 LQKENI. The CDR3 totals 14 residues. The CDR3 here is CASSPPPSPNIQYF.

The chain employs TRBV6-5 and TRBJ2-1; TCRdb proposes TRBD2, but this gene call is untestable without DNA. This CDR3 region has 16 residues. Germline V gene lookup returns CDR1 MNHEY and CDR2 SVGAGI. The CDR3 region is CASSSPAGGDSSEQFF.

J is TRBJ2-5 and V is TRBV11-3; without DNA, the TCRdb call of TRBD2 cannot be checked. This CDR3 region has 15 residues. The germline gives CDR1 SGHNT, CDR2 YENEEA. The CDR3 is CASTPGLADQETQYF. Looking up the rest from reference TRBV11-3 and TRBJ2-5 gives the full variable domain: EAGVVQSPRYKIIEKKQPVAFWCNPISGHNTLYWYLQNLGQGPELLIRYENEEAVDDSQLPKDRFSAERLKGVDSTLKIQPAELGDSAVYLCASTPGLADQETQYFGPGTRLLVL.

The genes are TRBV4-2 and TRBJ2-7. Germline CDR1 is LGHNA and CDR2 is YNFKEQ. The CDR3 loop spans 14 amino acids. The chain's CDR3 is CASSQEHGDYEQYF.

The chain employs TRBV2 and TRBJ2-6. From germline, CDR1 is SNHLY and CDR2 FYNNEI. The CDR3 runs 15 residues. The chain's CDR3 is CASSLVISGANVLTF.

J is TRBJ2-4 and V is TRBV3-1; checking the TCRdb D call of TRBD1 is not possible without DNA. Germline CDR1 reads LGHDT; CDR2 reads YNNKEL (reference sequence). CDR3 length: 14 amino acids. The CDR3: CASSQGDRDNIQYF.

J is TRBJ1-1 and V is TRBV3-1; the D call from TCRdb, TRBD1, cannot be confirmed without DNA. Germline CDR1 is LGHDT and CDR2 is YNNKEL (reference sequence). This CDR3 has 14 residues. CDR3 sequence: CASSQVQGRTEAFF.

This chain connects TRBV5-1 to TRBJ1-6; TCRdb indicates TRBD1, and absent DNA this call remains unverified. This CDR3 is built from 15 residues. Germline lookup yields CDR1 SGHRS and CDR2 YFSETQ. The CDR3 region is CASSLQGQQNSPLHF.

The chain joins TRBV7-9 to TRBJ2-6; TCRdb gives TRBD2 as the D gene, but with no DNA this cannot be confirmed. Germline V gives CDR1 SEHNR, CDR2 FQNEAQ (reference sequence). CDR3 length equals 19 residues. The CDR3 loop is CASSYFRLVGGSGANVLTF.

The genes are TRBV24-1 and TRBJ2-5. The CDR3 runs to 15 residues. The germline V gene encodes CDR1 KGHDR and CDR2 SFDVKD. This CDR3 reads CATESLCSRQETQYF.

V and J are TRBV24-1 and TRBJ2-5; TCRdb indicates TRBD2, and absent DNA this call remains unverified. The CDR3 consists of 15 residues. Germline values: CDR1 KGHDR, CDR2 SFDVKD. CDR3 amino acids: CATSEGLAVQETQYF.